The count of the clone carrying this T cell receptor beta chain is one. What it recognizes is unknown. The data stem from a study of Ad26.COV2.S vaccination and SARS-CoV-2 variants. Study as a whole: Intramuscular Ad26.COV2.S doses were given once or twice, 56 days apart. Overall study results and limits: Across vaccine and placebo recipients, the breadth of non-spike TCRs was similar.

This CDR3 comprises 15 residues. Trimming took off 3 bases at V and 2 bases at J, with 11 bases between the two ends. From germline, CDR1 is KGHSH and CDR2 LQKENI. Repertoires were generated with immunoSEQ multiplex PCR, while TCRdb's copy carries only in-frame clones and drops some. The sample has about 350,000 clones, 75% to 90% seen once. The treatment: 15 to 20 received Ad26.COV2.S at low or high dose, single or two shots; roughly 5 received placebo; per-sample allocation not given. Specimen acquisition occurred on day 63 following the initial vaccine or placebo injection. The receptor's source is a person between 18 and 60 years old who received the Ad26.COV2.S COVID-19 vaccine or a placebo. Sequenced material: peripheral blood, taken in a trial of Ad26.COV2.S vaccine versus placebo. V usage is TRBV18 and J usage is TRBJ1-3, with D possibly being TRBD1 (6 bases). CDR3 in amino acids: CASSPRAGAGNTIYF. The CDR3 DNA reads TGTGCCAGCTCACCGAGGGCAGGGGCTGGAAACACCATATATTTT.